A few counts support the clone carrying this T cell receptor beta chain. Its antigen is currently unknown. This specimen comes from a study of OX40 agonist ivuxolimab in advanced cancers. Looking at the study overall: Dose-escalation subjects each had hepatocellular carcinoma, melanoma, renal cell or head and neck cancer.

Study-wide results and caveats: Expanded peripheral T cells had an undetermined antigen specificity.

Sequencing used immunoSEQ multiplex PCR; TCRdb keeps in-frame clones, though not all of them. The table has tens of thousands of clones, 70% to 90% seen once. Trimming stripped 2 bases from V and 10 bases from J, with 12 bases between. Germline V gene sequence: CDR1 LNHDA, CDR2 SQIVND (reference sequence). This CDR3 is built from 14 residues. The sequence came from an adult with an advanced solid tumor such as melanoma, head and neck, liver or kidney cancer. This specimen was CD4+ or CD8+ T cells sorted from blood, taken in a trial of the OX40 agonist ivuxolimab. The chain is built from TRBV19 and TRBJ1-6; TRBD1 might be the D (5 bases). This CDR3 is CASSIQEGRSPLHF. Here the CDR3 DNA reads TGTGCCAGTAGTATACAAGAGGGGCGGTCACCCCTCCACTTT.